A single sample is the source of the 20 T cell receptor beta chains below, sequenced in a study of blood T cell repertoires in COVID-19. This table comes from immunoSEQ multiplex PCR, and its TCRdb copy is limited to in-frame clones, with some not included. The table lists 400,000 to 450,000 clones, 75% to 90% of them singletons. What was sequenced was peripheral blood. These TCRs come from a woman in her thirties with active or convalescent COVID-19.

The rearrangement uses TRBV28 and TRBJ2-1, with TRBD2 identical over 8 bases. V gave up 4 bases and J gave up 2 bases; unmatched junction bases: 4. The CDR3 has 15 amino acids. CDR1 MDHEN and CDR2 SYDVKM come from the germline V gene. CDR3 bases: TGTGCCAGCAGTTCAAGCGGGGGCGCCTACAATGAGCAGTTCTTC. This translates into CASSSSGGAYNEQFF. Full variable domain (outside the CDR3, taken from reference TRBV28 and TRBJ2-1): DVKVTQSSRYLVKRTGEKVFLECVQDMDHENMFWYRQDPGLGLRLIYFSYDVKMKEKGDIPEGYSVSREKKERFSLILESASTNQTSMYLCASSSSGGAYNEQFFGPGTRLTVL.

This chain connects TRBV27 to TRBJ1-4; D is ambiguous. From germline, CDR1 is MNHEY and CDR2 SMNVEV (reference sequence). V lost 2 bases, J lost 5 bases, and 12 bases lay in between. This CDR3 is 15 amino acids long. CDR3 in DNA: TGTGCCAGCAGTTTAGGACTGTCCCCGAATGAAAAACTGTTTTTT. Protein sequence: CASSLGLSPNEKLFF. Together with reference TRBV27 and TRBJ1-4, the CDR3 gives the full variable domain: EAQVTQNPRYLITVTGKKLTVTCSQNMNHEYMSWYRQDPGLGLRQIYYSMNVEVTDKGDVPEGYKVSRKEKRNFPLILESPSPNQTSLYFCASSLGLSPNEKLFFGSGTQLSVL.

The chain is built from TRBV2 and TRBJ2-1; D perhaps matches TRBD1 (6 bases). The ends were cut back, 5 bases at V and 10 bases at J, with 21 bases in the middle. This CDR3 has 15 amino acids. Germline-derived CDR1 and CDR2 are SNHLY and FYNNEI. The CDR3 here is CASSSLGQGLGEQFF. In DNA form, the CDR3 reads TGTGCCAGCAGTTCCTTAGGTCAGGGGCTTGGAGAGCAGTTCTTC.

The V and J genes are TRBV29-1 and TRBJ1-1, with a weak D call TRBD1 (6 bases). The CDR3 extends over 13 amino acids. V gave up 4 bases and J gave up 1 base, with 10 bases separating them. CDR1 and CDR2 from the germline V gene are SQVTM and ANQGSEA. CDR3 in amino acids: CSVVQGQNTEAFF. The CDR3 DNA is TGCAGCGTTGTACAGGGCCAGAACACTGAAGCTTTCTTT.

A word on this clone: Possible read error: a much larger clone is one base away. The chain uses TRBV3-1 (or the pseudogene TRBV3-2) and TRBJ1-1; D is unclear. CDR1 is LGHDT, CDR2 YNNKEL, per germline (reference sequence). The CDR3 sequence is 12 residues long. Trimming took off 4 bases at V and 5 bases at J, with 8 bases between the two ends. The DNA of the CDR3 is TGTGCCAGCAGCCTCCGGGGAACTGAAGCTTTCTTT. As protein: CASSLRGTEAFF.

The V call is TRBV6-5, the J call TRBJ1-2; TRBD1 agrees at 12 bases. Trimming at V came to 2 bases and at J to 4 bases, leaving 2 bases not matched to a gene. The CDR3 runs to 15 residues. Germline V lookup: CDR1 MNHEY, CDR2 SVGAGI. Written as DNA, the CDR3 is TGTGCCAGCAGTTACCGGGACAGGGGGCCCTATGGCTACACCTTC. Protein product: CASSYRDRGPYGYTF.

The chain employs TRBV7-9 and TRBJ1-1, with 7 bases identical to TRBD1. Germline trimming cut 5 bases from V and 5 bases from J; bases unmatched to any gene: 5. The CDR3 is 13 residues long. Germline loops: CDR1 SEHNR, CDR2 FQNEAQ (reference sequence). The CDR3 loop reads CASSRQGQTEAFF. For the CDR3, the DNA is TGTGCCAGCAGCAGACAGGGACAAACTGAAGCTTTCTTT.

The chain couples TRBV14 to TRBJ1-4; TRBD1 might be the D (5 bases). The CDR3 consists of 16 residues. Trimming removed 4 bases at V and 1 base at J, with 13 bases between. Germline V gene lookup returns CDR1 SGHDN and CDR2 FVKESK. DNA for the CDR3: TGTGCCAGCAGCCCCCACCCAAGGGGAACTAATGAAAAACTGTTTTTT. It translates to CASSPHPRGTNEKLFF. The full variable domain, its missing parts supplied by reference TRBV14 and TRBJ1-4, is EAGVTQFPSHSVIEKGQTVTLRCDPISGHDNLYWYRRVMGKEIKFLLHFVKESKQDESGMPNNRFLAERTGGTYSTLKVQPAELEDSGVYFCASSPHPRGTNEKLFFGSGTQLSVL.

The chain has TRBV19 and TRBJ1-5, with TRBD1 matching 7 bases. The J segment lost 0 bases and the V segment lost 5 bases, leaving 4 bases of the junction unmatched. The CDR3 is 15 amino acids. Germline V gene sequence: CDR1 LNHDA, CDR2 SQIVND (reference sequence). CDR3 nucleotides: TGTGCCAGTAGTGGGGGACAGAGTAGCAATCAGCCCCAGCATTTT. Translating it yields CASSGGQSSNQPQHF. The whole variable domain, remainder taken from reference TRBV19 and TRBJ1-5, is DGGITQSPKYLFRKEGQNVTLSCEQNLNHDAMYWYRQDPGQGLRLIYYSQIVNDFQKGDIAEGYSVSREKKESFPLTVTSAQKNPTAFYLCASSGGQSSNQPQHFGDGTRLSIL.

This clone was seen more than once but under ten times. The chain carries TRBV7-6 and TRBJ1-4; 9 nucleotides line up with TRBD1. The CDR3 consists of 15 residues. Unmatched junction bases numbered 7, after V lost 5 bases and J lost 6 bases. CDR1 is SGHVS and CDR2 is FNYEAQ in the germline V gene. The CDR3 nucleotides are TGTGCCAGCAGCGACCCGGGACAGGGTGATGAAAAACTGTTTTTT. Encoded protein: CASSDPGQGDEKLFF. Full variable domain (missing parts from reference TRBV7-6 and TRBJ1-4): GAGVSQSPRYKVTKRGQDVALRCDPISGHVSLYWYRQALGQGPEFLTYFNYEAQQDKSGLPNDRFSAERPEGSISTLTIQRTEQRDSAMYRCASSDPGQGDEKLFFGSGTQLSVL.

The rearrangement joins TRBV19 to TRBJ1-1, with D possibly TRBD1 on 6 matching bases. The CDR3 has 14 amino acids. Germline CDR1 is LNHDA and CDR2 is SQIVND (reference sequence). Trimming pared 3 bases from V and 0 bases from J, leaving 8 bases between. The CDR3 DNA sequence: TGTGCCAGTAGTATCCAGGGGATGAACACTGAAGCTTTCTTT. It is translated as CASSIQGMNTEAFF. Full variable domain (rest looked up from reference TRBV19 and TRBJ1-1): DGGITQSPKYLFRKEGQNVTLSCEQNLNHDAMYWYRQDPGQGLRLIYYSQIVNDFQKGDIAEGYSVSREKKESFPLTVTSAQKNPTAFYLCASSIQGMNTEAFFGQGTRLTVV.

This CDR3 is CASNHGFVEREGRSYNEQFF. The DNA for the CDR3 is TGTGCCAGTAATCATGGGTTCGTTGAGCGGGAGGGCCGATCCTACAATGAGCAGTTCTTC. V usage is TRBV19 and J usage is TRBJ2-1, with TRBD2 identical over 10 bases. The germline V gene has CDR1 LNHDA and CDR2 SQIVND (reference sequence). The ends lost 7 bases at V and 1 base at J; junction bases unmatched: 19. The CDR3 has 20 amino acids.

The chain combines TRBV21-1 with TRBJ1-1; the table's D call of TRBD1 was not tested on the DNA. TRBV21-1 is noted as a pseudogene. The CDR3 is made up of 14 amino acids. CDR3 loop: CASSTSTGGPEAFF. DNA of the CDR3: TGTGCCAGCAGCACATCGACAGGGGGCCCTGAAGCTTTCTTT.

V gene TRBV5-1 combines with J gene TRBJ1-1, with TRBD1 matching 7 bases. Trimming removed 4 bases from V and 4 bases from J; junction bases left unmatched: 10. Per germline, CDR1 SGHRS and CDR2 YFSETQ. CDR3 size: 15 residues. The DNA of the CDR3 is TGCGCCAGCAGCCTAGACAGGGCACCGTTCACTGAAGCTTTCTTT. It translates to CASSLDRAPFTEAFF. Combining the CDR3 with reference TRBV5-1 and TRBJ1-1 gives the whole variable domain KAGVTQTPRYLIKTRGQQVTLSCSPISGHRSVSWYQQTPGQGLQFLFEYFSETQRNKGNFPGRFSGRQFSNSRSEMNVSTLELGDSALYLCASSLDRAPFTEAFFGQGTRLTVV.

This clone was counted between two and nine times. The V gene is TRBV5-1, the J gene TRBJ1-3; tentatively, D is TRBD1 (5 bases). Trimming removed 4 bases at V and 0 bases at J, with 11 bases between. Looked up from germline, CDR1 is SGHRS and CDR2 is YFSETQ. The CDR3 extends over 15 amino acids. The CDR3 reads CASSQGHNSGNTIYF. In nucleotides, the CDR3 is TGCGCCAGCAGCCAAGGACACAACTCTGGAAACACCATATATTTT.

This clone was seen just once. This chain links TRBV10-3 with TRBJ2-2; 12 bases match TRBD2. The J segment lost 4 bases and the V segment lost 2 bases, leaving 2 bases of the junction unmatched. This CDR3 is built from 16 residues. Germline-derived CDR1 and CDR2 are ENHRY and SYGVKD. The CDR3 spells CAISELAGGSTGELFF. The CDR3 DNA follows: TGTGCCATCAGTGAGCTAGCGGGAGGGAGCACCGGGGAGCTGTTTTTT.

The CDR3 DNA reads as TGTGCCACCTCGCAGGTTAATGAAAAACTGTTTTTT. Translated, it gives CATSQVNEKLFF. V and J are TRBV5-4 and TRBJ1-4, with D uncertain. This CDR3 contains 12 residues. The V and J ends lost 9 bases and 4 bases respectively, with 10 bases between them. Germline CDR1 reads SGHNT; CDR2 reads YYREEE (reference sequence).

J is TRBJ1-3 and V is TRBV6-5; D remains ambiguous. V was trimmed by 0 bases and J by 4 bases, leaving 13 bases between them. The germline gives CDR1 MNHEY, CDR2 SVGAGI. CDR3 size: 16 residues. This CDR3 is CASSYSPSTTGNTIYF. DNA of the CDR3: TGTGCCAGCAGTTACTCCCCCAGCACGACAGGAAACACCATATATTTT.

Written as DNA, the CDR3 is TGCGCCAGCATGTTCGGAACGGGGGGGCCTCGGGAGCAGTTCTTC. Its translation: CASMFGTGGPREQFF. V and J are TRBV10-2 and TRBJ2-1, with TRBD2 identical over 8 bases. Germline trimming cut 7 bases from V and 10 bases from J; bases unmatched to any gene: 15. Per germline, CDR1 WSHSY and CDR2 SAAADI. This CDR3 is 15 amino acids long.

V gene TRBV10-2 combines with J gene TRBJ1-1, with TRBD1 as a possible D gene (5 bases). CDR1 is WSHSY and CDR2 is SAAADI in the germline V gene. The germline V and J ends were trimmed by 6 bases and 1 base, with 9 bases remaining between them. The CDR3 is 13 amino acids. The CDR3 DNA follows: TGCGCCAGCAGGGCGGGGGGGAACACTGAAGCTTTCTTT. Translated, it gives CASRAGGNTEAFF.